These T cell receptor beta chains were read from a single sample in a study of cytomegalovirus exposure and HLA in healthy donors. The method was immunoSEQ multiplex PCR; TCRdb's version includes in-frame clones alone and lacks a portion of them. The sample includes some 140,000 clones, 60% to 80% seen only once; the top ten take more than 0.75%. Source material: PBMCs. The receptors derive from a man aged 18 to 30 in good health and CMV-seronegative. Each CDR3 is given with its conserved first and last residue. Each record gives: D gene, clone size, CDR3 length, V gene, J gene, CDR3 protein, CDR3 DNA. The D gene is left open where the match is weak. Expanded clones get a size class; other rows say once, few or many, or leave the size out.

NA	NA	14	TRBV5-6	TRBJ2-2	CASTRPGATGELFF	TGTGCCAGCACTCGCCCAGGGGCCACCGGGGAGCTGTTTTTT
TRBD1	NA	15	TRBV7-2	TRBJ1-2	CASSREGALLYGYTF	TGTGCCAGCTCTCGGGAGGGGGCACTACTCTATGGCTACACCTTC
NA	NA	14	TRBV29-1	TRBJ1-1	CSVEEEGRDTEAFF	TGCAGCGTTGAAGAGGAGGGTCGGGACACTGAAGCTTTCTTT
TRBD2	NA	15	TRBV5-1	TRBJ2-1	CASSLELAGYNEQFF	TGCGCCAGCAGCTTGGAACTAGCGGGGTACAATGAGCAGTTCTTC
TRBD1	few	17	TRBV5-8	TRBJ1-6	CASSTGTGFLYNSPLHF	TGTGCCAGCAGTACCGGGACAGGGTTTCTCTATAATTCACCCCTCCACTTT
TRBD1	NA	14	TRBV30	TRBJ2-2	CAWSGTGDTGELFF	TGTGCCTGGAGTGGGACAGGGGACACCGGGGAGCTGTTTTTT
NA	NA	16	TRBV4-2	TRBJ2-2	CASSQGRGSDTGELFF	TGTGCCAGCAGCCAAGGCCGGGGATCGGACACCGGGGAGCTGTTTTTT
NA	once	16	TRBV19	TRBJ1-6	CASSTTDRKPNSPLHF	TGTGCCAGTAGTACCACCGACAGAAAACCTAATTCACCCCTCCACTTT
TRBD1	NA	15	TRBV15	TRBJ1-6	CATSRDPDRGSPLHF	TGTGCCACCAGCAGAGATCCGGACAGGGGTTCACCCCTCCACTTT
NA	NA	15	TRBV12-5	TRBJ2-6	CASGTKGAGANVLTF	TGTGCTAGTGGTACGAAAGGGGCTGGGGCCAACGTCCTGACTTTC
TRBD1	NA	15	TRBV5-4	TRBJ2-4	CASSLQTGGKNIQYF	TGTGCCAGCAGCTTGCAGACAGGGGGAAAAAACATTCAGTACTTC
NA	NA	14	TRBV7-2	TRBJ2-5	CASSHGGTGETQYF	TGTGCCAGCAGTCACGGAGGTACGGGGGAGACCCAGTACTTC
TRBD1	NA	15	TRBV6-1	TRBJ1-4	CASSGDRRALEKLFF	TGTGCCAGCAGTGGGGACAGGCGGGCGCTAGAAAAACTGTTTTTT
TRBD1	NA	14	TRBV7-2	TRBJ1-1	CASSLLTGVTEAFF	TGTGCCAGCAGCTTACTGACAGGGGTTACTGAAGCTTTCTTT
NA	NA	14	TRBV19	TRBJ1-5	CASNSGESNQPQHF	TGTGCCAGTAATTCAGGGGAAAGCAATCAGCCCCAGCATTTT
TRBD1	NA	15	TRBV7-9	TRBJ2-5	CASSEGQGGLETQYF	TGTGCCAGCAGCGAGGGACAGGGAGGGTTGGAGACCCAGTACTTC
TRBD1	NA	15	TRBV5-1	TRBJ1-2	CASSSGWQGAYGYTF	TGCGCCAGCAGCTCGGGGTGGCAGGGGGCTTATGGCTACACCTTC
TRBD1	once	19	TRBV5-1	TRBJ2-1	CASSLGGAGGLGYYNGQFF	TGCGCCAGCAGCTTGGGAGGGGCAGGGGGCCTTGGCTACTACAATGGGCAGTTCTTC
NA	once	15	TRBV5-1	TRBJ2-3	CASSPPTSGTDTQYF	TGCGCCAGCAGCCCGCCCACCTCCGGGACAGATACGCAGTATTTT
NA	once	13	TRBV13	TRBJ2-7	CASNQGNSYEQYF	TGTGCCAGCAATCAGGGGAACTCCTACGAGCAGTACTTC
NA	NA	14	TRBV19	TRBJ2-1	CASSIQGPYNEQFF	TGTGCCAGTAGTATACAGGGTCCTTACAATGAGCAGTTCTTC
NA	NA	15	TRBV5-1	TRBJ1-1	CASSLAGQGHTEAFF	TGCGCCAGCAGCTTGGCGGGACAAGGGCACACTGAAGCTTTCTTT
TRBD1	few	15	TRBV2	TRBJ1-1	CASNGQGARGTEAFF	TGTGCCAGCAATGGACAGGGGGCGCGGGGAACTGAAGCTTTCTTT
NA	NA	15	TRBV7-9	TRBJ1-2	CASSLIQGQRDGYTF	TGTGCCAGCAGCTTAATCCAGGGCCAAAGGGATGGCTACACCTTC
NA	few	16	TRBV21-1	TRBJ1-6	CASSTSQGERSSPLHF	TGTGCCAGCAGCACATCCCAGGGGGAACGGAGTTCACCCCTCCACTTT
TRBD1	NA	15	TRBV11-2	TRBJ1-3	CASTRTGVAGNTIYF	TGTGCCAGCACACGGACAGGGGTGGCCGGAAACACCATATATTTT
NA	NA	14	TRBV6-5	TRBJ1-5	CASSYGQANQPQHF	TGTGCCAGCAGTTACGGGCAGGCCAATCAGCCCCAGCATTTT
TRBD1	once	16	TRBV19	TRBJ1-2	CASSITQGTGQRGYTF	TGTGCCAGTAGTATCACCCAAGGGACAGGGCAGAGAGGCTACACCTTC
TRBD1	NA	15	TRBV7-9	TRBJ2-7	CASTVLQGPLGEQYF	TGTGCCAGCACCGTTCTACAGGGGCCACTAGGCGAGCAGTACTTC
NA	NA	17	TRBV7-2	TRBJ1-2	CASSFVRGGASDYGYTF	TGTGCCAGCAGCTTCGTCCGGGGGGGCGCGTCGGACTATGGCTACACCTTC
TRBD1	few	15	TRBV6-5	TRBJ1-5	CASSSQGASNQPQHF	TGTGCCAGCAGTAGTCAGGGGGCGAGCAATCAGCCCCAGCATTTT
NA	NA	15	TRBV5-1	TRBJ2-5	CASSLGAGVQETQYF	TGCGCCAGCAGCTTGGGTGCCGGAGTCCAAGAGACCCAGTACTTC
TRBD1	NA	17	TRBV7-6	TRBJ2-7	CASSLSPYRGQRHEQYF	TGTGCCAGCAGCTTATCCCCTTACAGGGGGCAGAGGCACGAGCAGTACTTC
NA	NA	15	TRBV5-6	TRBJ2-4	CASSVAAIAKNIQYF	TGTGCCAGCAGCGTGGCAGCGATAGCCAAAAACATTCAGTACTTC
NA	once	13	TRBV12-5	TRBJ2-7	CASALGNLYEQYF	TGTGCTAGTGCCCTCGGGAACCTCTACGAGCAGTACTTC
NA	few	16	TRBV7-9	TRBJ1-2	CASSLMVDSRPYGYTF	TGTGCCAGCAGCTTGATGGTGGACAGTCGTCCTTATGGCTACACCTTC
NA	NA	17	TRBV27	TRBJ1-5	CASRMRGNLKSNQPQHF	TGTGCCAGCAGGATGAGAGGGAATTTGAAAAGCAATCAGCCCCAGCATTTT
TRBD1	NA	19	TRBV14	TRBJ2-7	CASSQDRWTGSKNAYEQYF	TGTGCCAGCAGCCAAGACCGGTGGACAGGCTCTAAGAATGCCTACGAGCAGTACTTC
TRBD2	NA	18	TRBV7-8	TRBJ2-1	CASNLGTSGGFSYNEQFF	TGTGCCAGCAACTTAGGGACTAGCGGGGGTTTCTCCTACAATGAGCAGTTCTTC
NA	once	13	TRBV5-1	TRBJ1-1	CASSSPRSGSAFF	TGCGCCAGCAGCTCCCCCCGATCGGGGTCGGCTTTCTTT
NA	NA	17	TRBV7-9	TRBJ1-1	CASSFPLAAPGSDEAFF	TGTGCCAGCAGCTTCCCTCTGGCCGCCCCGGGGTCGGATGAAGCTTTCTTT
TRBD2	NA	15	TRBV7-6	TRBJ2-1	CASSLSGGTYNEQFF	TGTGCCAGCAGCTTAAGCGGGGGCACCTACAATGAGCAGTTCTTC
NA	NA	14	TRBV7-2	TRBJ1-1	CASSLRGSTTEAFF	TGTGCCAGCAGCTTAAGAGGGTCGACAACTGAAGCTTTCTTT
TRBD1	NA	17	TRBV18	TRBJ2-1	CASSLITGTGPENEQFF	TGTGCCAGCTCACTTATTACCGGGACAGGGCCCGAAAATGAGCAGTTCTTC
TRBD1	NA	13	TRBV25-1	TRBJ2-5	CASRETGLETQYF	TGTGCCAGCAGGGAGACAGGGTTGGAGACCCAGTACTTC
NA	NA	13	TRBV30	TRBJ1-2	CAWTNSGSLLSTF	TGTGCCTGGACTAATTCCGGGTCCCTATTGTCCACCTTC
TRBD1	NA	14	TRBV19	TRBJ1-2	CASTLPGQNYGYTF	TGTGCCAGTACCCTACCGGGACAGAACTATGGCTACACCTTC
NA	NA	14	TRBV5-1	TRBJ1-1	CASSLVSLGTEAFF	TGCGCCAGCAGCTTGGTTTCCCTCGGGACTGAAGCTTTCTTT
NA	NA	15	TRBV7-2	TRBJ2-6	CASRPTSSGANVLTF	TGTGCCAGCAGACCGACAAGCTCTGGGGCCAACGTCCTGACTTTC
TRBD1	NA	15	TRBV7-2	TRBJ1-5	CASSPPGRGNQPQHF	TGTGCCAGCAGCCCCCCCGGCAGGGGGAATCAGCCCCAGCATTTT
TRBD1	once	15	TRBV14	TRBJ1-4	CASSQTGAGGEKLFF	TGTGCCAGCAGCCAAACAGGGGCAGGGGGTGAAAAACTGTTTTTT
NA	few	15	TRBV10-3	TRBJ2-6	CAISETVTGANVLTF	TGTGCCATCAGCGAGACAGTAACTGGGGCCAACGTCCTGACTTTC
NA	few	14	TRBV2	TRBJ1-2	CASSGRDKTYGYTF	TGTGCCAGCAGTGGCCGGGACAAGACTTATGGCTACACCTTC
TRBD1	NA	13	TRBV5-1	TRBJ1-5	CASSRTGLEPQHF	TGCGCCAGCAGCCGGACAGGGCTGGAGCCCCAGCATTTT
NA	NA	14	TRBV19	TRBJ1-5	CASSIVRGGQPQHF	TGTGCCAGTAGTATCGTCCGCGGCGGGCAGCCCCAGCATTTT